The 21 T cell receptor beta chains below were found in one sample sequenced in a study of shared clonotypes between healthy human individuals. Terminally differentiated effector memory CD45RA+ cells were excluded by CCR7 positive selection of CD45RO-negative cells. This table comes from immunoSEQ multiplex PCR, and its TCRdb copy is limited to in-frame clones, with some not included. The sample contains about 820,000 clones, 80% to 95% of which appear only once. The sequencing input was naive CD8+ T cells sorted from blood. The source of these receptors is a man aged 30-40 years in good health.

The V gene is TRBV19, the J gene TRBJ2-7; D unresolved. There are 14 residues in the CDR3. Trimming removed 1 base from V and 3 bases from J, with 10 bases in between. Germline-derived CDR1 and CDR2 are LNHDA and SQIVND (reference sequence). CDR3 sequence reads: CASSIALGNYEQYF. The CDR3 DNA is TGTGCCAGTAGTATAGCCCTAGGAAACTACGAGCAGTACTTC.

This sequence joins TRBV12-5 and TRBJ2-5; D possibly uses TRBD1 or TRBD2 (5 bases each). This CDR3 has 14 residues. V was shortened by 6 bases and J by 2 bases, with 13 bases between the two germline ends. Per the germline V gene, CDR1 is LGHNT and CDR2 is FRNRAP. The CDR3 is CASGSWDGQETQYF. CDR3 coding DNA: TGTGCTAGTGGAAGCTGGGACGGACAAGAGACCCAGTACTTC.

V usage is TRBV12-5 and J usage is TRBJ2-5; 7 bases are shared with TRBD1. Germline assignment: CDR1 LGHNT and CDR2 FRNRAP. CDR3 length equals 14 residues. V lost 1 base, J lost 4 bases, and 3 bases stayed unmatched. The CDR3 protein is CASGLGQGRETQYF. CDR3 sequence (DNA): TGTGCTAGTGGTTTGGGACAGGGTAGAGAGACCCAGTACTTC.

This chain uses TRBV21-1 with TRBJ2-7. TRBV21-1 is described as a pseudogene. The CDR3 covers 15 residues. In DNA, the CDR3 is TGTGCCAGAAGATGGTCGTGGAGGCATCCTCCAAGGGGGTACTTC. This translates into CARRWSWRHPPRGYF.

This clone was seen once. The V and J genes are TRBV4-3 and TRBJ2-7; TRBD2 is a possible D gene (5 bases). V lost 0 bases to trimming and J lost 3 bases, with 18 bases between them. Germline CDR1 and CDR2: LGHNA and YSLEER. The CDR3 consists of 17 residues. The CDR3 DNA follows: TGCGCCAGCAGCCAAGAAATAGAGGGAGACGGCCACTACGAGCAGTACTTC. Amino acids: CASSQEIEGDGHYEQYF.

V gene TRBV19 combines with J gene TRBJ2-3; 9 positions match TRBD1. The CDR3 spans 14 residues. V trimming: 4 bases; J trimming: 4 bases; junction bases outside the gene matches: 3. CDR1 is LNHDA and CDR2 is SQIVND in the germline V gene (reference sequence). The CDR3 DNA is TGTGCCAGTAGTACGACAGGGGGAGCAGATACGCAGTATTTT. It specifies CASSTTGGADTQYF.

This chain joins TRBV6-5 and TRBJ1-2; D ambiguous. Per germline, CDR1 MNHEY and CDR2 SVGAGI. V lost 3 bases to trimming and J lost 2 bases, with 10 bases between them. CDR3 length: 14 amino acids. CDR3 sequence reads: CASSYGEENYGYTF. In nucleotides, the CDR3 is TGTGCCAGCAGTTATGGGGAGGAGAACTATGGCTACACCTTC.

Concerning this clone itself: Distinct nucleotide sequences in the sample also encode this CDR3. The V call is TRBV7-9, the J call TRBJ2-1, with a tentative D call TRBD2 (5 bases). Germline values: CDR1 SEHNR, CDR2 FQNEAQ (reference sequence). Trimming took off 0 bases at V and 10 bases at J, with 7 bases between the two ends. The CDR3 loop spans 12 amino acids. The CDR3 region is CASSLALAEQFF. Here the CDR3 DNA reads TGTGCCAGCAGCTTAGCTCTAGCCGAGCAGTTCTTC.

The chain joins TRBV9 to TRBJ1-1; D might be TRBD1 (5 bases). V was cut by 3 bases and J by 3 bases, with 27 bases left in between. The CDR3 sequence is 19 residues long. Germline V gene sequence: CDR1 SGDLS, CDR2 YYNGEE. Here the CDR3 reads CASSASVGLPAGLDTEAFF. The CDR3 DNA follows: TGTGCCAGCAGCGCCTCAGTCGGGCTCCCGGCGGGGCTGGACACTGAAGCTTTCTTT.

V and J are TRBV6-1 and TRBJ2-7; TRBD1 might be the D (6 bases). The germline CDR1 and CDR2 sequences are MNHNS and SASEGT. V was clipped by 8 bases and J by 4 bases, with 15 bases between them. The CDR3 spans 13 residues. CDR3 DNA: TGTGCCAGCGAGGGGGACCCTCTATACGAGCAGTACTTC. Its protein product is CASEGDPLYEQYF.

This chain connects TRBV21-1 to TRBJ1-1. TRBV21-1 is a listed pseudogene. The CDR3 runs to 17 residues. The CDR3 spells CASSTRERGWMNTEAFF. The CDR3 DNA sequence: TGTGCCAGCAGCACGAGGGAGAGGGGCTGGATGAACACTGAAGCTTTCTTT.

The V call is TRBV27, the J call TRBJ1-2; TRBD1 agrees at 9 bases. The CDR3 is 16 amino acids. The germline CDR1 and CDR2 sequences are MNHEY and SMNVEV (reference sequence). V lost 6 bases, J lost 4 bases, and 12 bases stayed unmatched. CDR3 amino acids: CASRPGTGPLFYGYTF. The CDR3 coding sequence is TGTGCCAGCAGACCCGGGACAGGGCCTCTATTCTATGGCTACACCTTC.

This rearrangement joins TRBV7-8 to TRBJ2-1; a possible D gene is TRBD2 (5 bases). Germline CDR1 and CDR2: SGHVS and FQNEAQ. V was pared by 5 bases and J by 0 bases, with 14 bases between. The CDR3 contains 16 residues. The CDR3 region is CASSPWEMPSYNEQFF. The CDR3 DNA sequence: TGTGCCAGCAGCCCTTGGGAGATGCCCTCCTACAATGAGCAGTTCTTC.

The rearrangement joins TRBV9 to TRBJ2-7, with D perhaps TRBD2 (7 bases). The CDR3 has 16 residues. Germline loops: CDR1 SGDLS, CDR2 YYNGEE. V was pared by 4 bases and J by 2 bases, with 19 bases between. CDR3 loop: CASSPRGAGAPYEQYF. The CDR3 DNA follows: TGTGCCAGCAGCCCCCGGGGGGCGGGAGCTCCCTACGAGCAGTACTTC.

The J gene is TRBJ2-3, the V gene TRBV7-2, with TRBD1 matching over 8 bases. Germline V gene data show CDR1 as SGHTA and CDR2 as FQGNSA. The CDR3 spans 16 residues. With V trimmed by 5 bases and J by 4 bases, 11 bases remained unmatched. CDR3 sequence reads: CASSPADRVFPDTQYF. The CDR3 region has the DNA TGTGCCAGCAGCCCAGCGGACAGGGTTTTTCCAGATACGCAGTATTTT.

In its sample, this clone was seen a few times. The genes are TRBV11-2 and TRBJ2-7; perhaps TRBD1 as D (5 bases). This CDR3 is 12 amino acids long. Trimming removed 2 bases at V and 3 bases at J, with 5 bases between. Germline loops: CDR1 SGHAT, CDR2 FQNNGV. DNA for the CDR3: TGTGCCAGCAGCTTACAGGGCTACGAGCAGTACTTC. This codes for CASSLQGYEQYF.

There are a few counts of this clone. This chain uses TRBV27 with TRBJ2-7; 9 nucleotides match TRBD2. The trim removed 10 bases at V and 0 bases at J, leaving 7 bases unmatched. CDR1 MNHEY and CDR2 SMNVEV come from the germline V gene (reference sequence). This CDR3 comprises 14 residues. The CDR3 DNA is TGTGCCATCGGGCTAGCGGGAAGCTCCTACGAGCAGTACTTC. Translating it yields CAIGLAGSSYEQYF.

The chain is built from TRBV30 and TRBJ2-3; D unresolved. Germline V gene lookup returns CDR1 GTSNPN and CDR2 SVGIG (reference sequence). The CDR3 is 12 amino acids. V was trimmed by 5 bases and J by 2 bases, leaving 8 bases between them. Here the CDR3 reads CAWAWDTDTQYF. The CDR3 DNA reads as TGTGCCTGGGCCTGGGACACAGATACGCAGTATTTT.

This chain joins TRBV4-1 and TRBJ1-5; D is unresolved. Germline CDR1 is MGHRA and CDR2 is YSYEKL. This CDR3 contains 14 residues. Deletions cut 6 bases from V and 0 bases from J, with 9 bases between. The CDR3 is CASRGLNSNQPQHF. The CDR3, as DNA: TGCGCCAGCAGAGGGTTGAATAGCAATCAGCCCCAGCATTTT.

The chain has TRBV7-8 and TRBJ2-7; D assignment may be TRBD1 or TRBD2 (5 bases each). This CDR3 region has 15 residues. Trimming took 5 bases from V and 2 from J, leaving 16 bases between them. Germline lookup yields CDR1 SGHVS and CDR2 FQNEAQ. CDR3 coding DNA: TGTGCCAGCAGCCTCCTCCAGGGAGTCCCCTACGAGCAGTACTTC. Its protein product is CASSLLQGVPYEQYF.

The CDR3 DNA is TGTGCCAGCAGCCACGCCAGCGGGAGGGCCTCCTACAATGAGCAGTTCTTC. The encoded protein is CASSHASGRASYNEQFF. The chain joins TRBV11-2 to TRBJ2-1; TRBD2 aligns across 10 bases. The CDR3 consists of 17 residues. Per germline, CDR1 SGHAT and CDR2 FQNNGV. The trim removed 5 bases at V and 0 bases at J, leaving 7 bases unmatched.